The TCR beta chain under discussion was sequenced for a study of blood T cell repertoires in COVID-19. Study overall: Both acute and convalescent COVID-19 samples were obtained from the United States, Italy and Spain. Sources were T cells, B-cell-depleted T cells, or PBMCs; the material itself was cDNA or gDNA.

This clone was recorded once. Authors' data handling: Reference gene primer amplification in the assay estimated nucleated cell counts. Some clones are missing from TCRdb's copy, which holds only in-frame ones; the method was immunoSEQ multiplex PCR. V and J calls and clone size are those listed in that table; D and trimming were worked out from the DNA. Of roughly 70,000 clones listed, more than 60% are singletons. This CDR3 contains 14 residues. The V end was cut by 1 base, the J end by 2 bases, with 8 bases between. Germline V lookup: CDR1 MNHNY, CDR2 SVGAGI (reference sequence). The chain combines TRBV6-6 with TRBJ1-2; D gene uncertain. Sequencing was done on a sample of peripheral blood. This clonotype was obtained from a man aged 55 to 70 with acute or convalescent COVID-19. CDR3 sequence reads: CASSYFAGNYGYTF. As DNA, the CDR3 is TGTGCCAGCAGTTACTTCGCAGGCAACTATGGCTACACCTTC.